This is a list of T cell receptor beta chains from one sample in a study of blood T cell repertoires in COVID-19. Method: immunoSEQ multiplex PCR; TCRdb's copy keeps in-frame clones and lacks some. The sample holds roughly 70,000 clones; roughly 85% are singletons and the top ten take roughly 18%. Source material: peripheral blood. The receptors shown here come from a woman at least 80 years old with acute or convalescent COVID-19. CDR3s leave out the opening cysteine and the closing phenylalanine or tryptophan. The order of the fields is J gene, V gene, CDR3 protein.

j_gene: TRBJ1-2; v_gene: TRBV9; CDR3aa: ASSVDLGQGGGYT
j_gene: TRBJ2-7; v_gene: TRBV10-2; CDR3aa: ASSEPGLAGGPLPYEQY
j_gene: TRBJ1-4; v_gene: TRBV3-1/TRBV3-2; CDR3aa: ASSLGQDGNEKLF
j_gene: TRBJ2-5; v_gene: TRBV2; CDR3aa: ASTRTSRLAGEETQY
j_gene: TRBJ2-1; v_gene: TRBV4-2; CDR3aa: ASSPLAESYNEQF
j_gene: TRBJ2-5; v_gene: TRBV14; CDR3aa: ASSQDSGRETQY
j_gene: TRBJ2-7; v_gene: TRBV2; CDR3aa: ASSRTASSGGATNYEQY
j_gene: TRBJ2-1; v_gene: TRBV30; CDR3aa: AWSRDNEQF
j_gene: TRBJ1-1; v_gene: TRBV30; CDR3aa: AWRTNTEAF
j_gene: TRBJ1-6; v_gene: TRBV3-1/TRBV3-2; CDR3aa: ASSPSLGEYSPLH
j_gene: TRBJ1-3; v_gene: TRBV9; CDR3aa: ASSVDPGTGFSGNTIY
j_gene: TRBJ1-1; v_gene: TRBV15; CDR3aa: ATAGIRSWNTEAF
j_gene: TRBJ2-1; v_gene: TRBV29-1; CDR3aa: SVRRYNEQF
j_gene: TRBJ1-2; v_gene: TRBV28; CDR3aa: ASTQTYGYT
j_gene: TRBJ2-5; v_gene: TRBV7-2; CDR3aa: ASSLGSGGKGETQY
j_gene: TRBJ2-4; v_gene: TRBV3-1/TRBV3-2; CDR3aa: ASSQGQGGLNIQY
j_gene: TRBJ1-1; v_gene: TRBV15; CDR3aa: ATSAQGGHTEAF
j_gene: TRBJ1-1; v_gene: TRBV12-3/TRBV12-4; CDR3aa: ASSLGGFTEAF
j_gene: TRBJ2-2; v_gene: TRBV27; CDR3aa: ASSFRGLALTGELF
j_gene: TRBJ2-7; v_gene: TRBV28; CDR3aa: ASSLFQYEQY
j_gene: TRBJ2-7; v_gene: TRBV10-3; CDR3aa: AISRQAYEQY
j_gene: TRBJ1-1; v_gene: TRBV11-2; CDR3aa: ASLQTMNTEAF
j_gene: TRBJ1-6; v_gene: TRBV28; CDR3aa: ASSLSSPLLNSPLH
j_gene: TRBJ2-7; v_gene: TRBV5-1; CDR3aa: ASSVRLAGAYEQY
j_gene: TRBJ1-1; v_gene: TRBV10-3; CDR3aa: AIRFTLQGADTEAF
j_gene: TRBJ1-4; v_gene: TRBV5-1; CDR3aa: ASSLTGSNEKLF